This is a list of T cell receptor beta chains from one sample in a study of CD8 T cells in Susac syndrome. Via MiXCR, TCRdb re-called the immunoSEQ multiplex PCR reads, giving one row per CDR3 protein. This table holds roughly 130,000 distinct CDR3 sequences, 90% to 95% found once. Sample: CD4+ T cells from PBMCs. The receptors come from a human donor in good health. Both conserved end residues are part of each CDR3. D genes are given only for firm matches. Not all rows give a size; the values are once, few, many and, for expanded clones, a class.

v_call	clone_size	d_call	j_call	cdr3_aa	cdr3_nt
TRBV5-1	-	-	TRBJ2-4	CASKGAGRTEDIQYF	TGCGCCAGCAAGGGGGCAGGGAGGACGGAGGACATTCAGTACTTC
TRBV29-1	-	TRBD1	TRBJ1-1	CSVAGQGITEAFF	TGCAGCGTAGCGGGACAGGGGATCACTGAAGCTTTCTTT
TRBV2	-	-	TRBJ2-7	CAATGDWRYEQYF	TGTGCCGCGACGGGGGACTGGCGCTACGAGCAGTACTTC
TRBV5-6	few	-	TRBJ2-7	CASSFNYEQYF	TGTGCCAGCAGCTTTAATTACGAGCAGTACTTC
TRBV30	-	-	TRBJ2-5	CAWSVLGETQYF	TGTGCCTGGAGTGTACTCGGGGAGACCCAGTACTTC
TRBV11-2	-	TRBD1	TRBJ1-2	CASSLARGQVGYTF	TGTGCCAGCAGCTTAGCGAGGGGGCAGGTTGGCTACACCTTC
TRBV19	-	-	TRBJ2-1	CAQYSYNEQFF	TGTGCCCAGTACTCCTACAATGAGCAGTTCTTC
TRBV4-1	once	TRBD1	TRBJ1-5	CASSRGTGELPQHF	TGCGCCAGCAGCCGCGGGACAGGGGAGTTGCCCCAGCATTTT
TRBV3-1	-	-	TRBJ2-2	CASSGSDTGELFF	TGTGCCAGCAGCGGGTCGGACACCGGGGAGCTGTTTTTT
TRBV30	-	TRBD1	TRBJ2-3	CAWSGQGYLPDTQYF	TGTGCCTGGAGCGGACAGGGGTATCTTCCAGATACGCAGTATTTT
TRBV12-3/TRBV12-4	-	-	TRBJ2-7	CASSRQDYSYEQYF	TGTGCCAGCAGTCGACAGGATTACTCCTACGAGCAGTACTTC
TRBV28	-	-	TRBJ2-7	CASSPPTGYEQYF	TGTGCCAGCAGTCCTCCAACAGGCTACGAGCAGTACTTC
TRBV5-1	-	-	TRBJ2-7	CASSFSPNYEQYF	TGCGCCAGCAGCTTTAGCCCAAACTACGAGCAGTACTTC
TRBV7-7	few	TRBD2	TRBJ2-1	CASSSTSGRANEQFF	TGTGCTAGCAGCTCCACTAGCGGGAGGGCCAATGAGCAGTTCTTC
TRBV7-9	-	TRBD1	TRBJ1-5	CASSLWDRDQPQHF	TGTGCCAGCAGCTTATGGGACAGGGATCAGCCCCAGCATTTT
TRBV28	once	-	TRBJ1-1	CASRTRQADTEAFF	TGTGCCAGCAGGACGAGACAGGCTGACACTGAAGCTTTCTTT
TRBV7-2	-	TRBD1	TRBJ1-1	CASSLAGQQNTEAFF	TGTGCCAGCAGCTTAGCGGGACAGCAGAACACTGAAGCTTTCTTT
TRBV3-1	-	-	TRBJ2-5	CASSQDIGAETQYF	TGTGCCAGCAGCCAAGATATAGGGGCGGAGACCCAGTACTTC
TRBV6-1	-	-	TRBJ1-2	CASSEIYGYTF	TGTGCCAGCAGTGAAATCTATGGCTACACCTTC
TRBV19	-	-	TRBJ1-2	CATVGGYGYTF	TGTGCCACCGTGGGCGGCTATGGCTACACCTTC
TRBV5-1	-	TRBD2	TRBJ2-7	CASRRSTGLAVYEQYF	TGCGCCAGCAGAAGATCAACGGGACTAGCGGTCTACGAGCAGTACTTC
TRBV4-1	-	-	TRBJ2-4	CASSQVLGRGEYF	TGCGCCAGCAGCCAAGTGTTGGGGCGGGGAGAGTACTTC
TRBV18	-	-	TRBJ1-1	CASSPRRGGLGAEAFF	TGTGCCAGCTCACCGAGGAGGGGAGGCTTGGGAGCTGAAGCTTTCTTT
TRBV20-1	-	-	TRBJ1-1	CSARDRHTEAFF	TGCAGTGCTAGAGATCGGCACACTGAAGCTTTCTTT
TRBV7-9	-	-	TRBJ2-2	CARGGAGTNTGELFF	TGTGCAAGGGGCGGAGCGGGTACGAACACCGGGGAGCTGTTTTTT
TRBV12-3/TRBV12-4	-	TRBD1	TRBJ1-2	CASTRTGIGYTF	TGTGCCAGCACCCGGACAGGGATAGGCTACACCTTC
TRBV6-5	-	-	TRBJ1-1	CASSYPSVQTAPYEAFF	TGTGCCAGCAGTTACCCTTCCGTGCAGACAGCCCCATATGAAGCTTTCTTT
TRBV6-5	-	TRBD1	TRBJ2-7	CASRARGQGRTEQYF	TGTGCCAGCAGAGCTAGAGGACAGGGAAGGACCGAGCAGTACTTC
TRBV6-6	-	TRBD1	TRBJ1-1	CASSYEQGAKAFF	TGTGCCAGCAGTTACGAACAGGGGGCCAAAGCTTTCTTT
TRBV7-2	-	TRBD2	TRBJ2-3	CASSRSGRAVDTQYF	TGTGCCAGCAGCCGTAGCGGGAGGGCGGTAGATACGCAGTATTTT
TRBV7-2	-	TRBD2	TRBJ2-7	CASSLATSGSYSYEQYF	TGTGCCAGCAGCTTAGCAACTAGCGGGAGTTATTCCTACGAGCAGTACTTC
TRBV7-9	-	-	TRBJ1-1	CASSLERSEAFF	TGTGCCAGCAGCTTGGAGAGGTCTGAAGCTTTCTTT
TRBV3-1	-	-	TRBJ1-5	CASSQDLTQPQHF	TGTGCCAGCAGCCAAGATCTGACACAGCCCCAGCATTTT
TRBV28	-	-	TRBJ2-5	CASSRGQQETQYF	TGTGCCAGCAGTCGCGGACAGCAAGAGACCCAGTACTTC
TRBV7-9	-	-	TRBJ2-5	CASSGQGGTQYF	TGTGCCAGCAGCGGACAAGGAGGGACCCAGTACTTC
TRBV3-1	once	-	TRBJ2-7	CASSQAQGPYEQYF	TGTGCCAGCAGCCAAGCGCAAGGACCCTACGAGCAGTACTTC
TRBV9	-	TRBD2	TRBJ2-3	CASSSHGLAADTQYF	TGTGCCAGCAGCTCCCATGGACTAGCGGCAGATACGCAGTATTTT
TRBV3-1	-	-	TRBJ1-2	CASSQDVYGYTF	TGTGCCAGCAGCCAAGACGTCTATGGCTACACCTTC
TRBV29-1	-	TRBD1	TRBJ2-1	CSVGGQGAFLGGEQFF	TGCAGCGTTGGGGGACAGGGGGCATTTCTGGGCGGTGAGCAGTTCTTC
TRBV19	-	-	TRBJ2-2	CASRGTNTGELFF	TGTGCCAGCCGGGGAACGAACACCGGGGAGCTGTTTTTT
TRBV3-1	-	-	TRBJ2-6	CASSQVGPSGANVLTF	TGTGCCAGCAGCCAAGTAGGGCCCTCTGGGGCCAACGTCCTGACTTTC
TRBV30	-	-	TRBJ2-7	CAWSWSGYEQYF	TGTGCCTGGAGTTGGAGTGGCTACGAGCAGTACTTC
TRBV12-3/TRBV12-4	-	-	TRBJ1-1	CASSLRDPNTEAFF	TGTGCCAGCAGTCTCAGGGATCCTAACACTGAAGCTTTCTTT
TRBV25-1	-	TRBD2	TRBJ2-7	CASSGTSRGYEQYF	TGTGCCAGCAGCGGGACTAGCCGAGGTTACGAGCAGTACTTC
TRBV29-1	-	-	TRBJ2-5	CSVSGLHQETQYF	TGCAGCGTTAGCGGCTTACACCAAGAGACCCAGTACTTC